Listed here are 12 T cell receptor beta chains from one sample, sequenced in a study of T-cell memory formation after mild COVID-19. Each CDR3 protein is one row after TCRdb ran MiXCR on the 5' RACE reads. The repertoire consists of approximately 400,000 distinct CDR3 sequences, with roughly a quarter occurring once and the leading ten covering 8.5% to 10%. The sequenced sample consisted of PBMCs or a T cell subset sorted from them (not recorded which). The receptor set was obtained from an adult woman who had mild COVID-19 (a few samples of this study predate the infection). Cell type and time point are not known.

The gene calls are TRBV5-5 and TRBJ1-5, with D uncertain. Germline V lookup: CDR1 SGHKS, CDR2 YYEKEE (reference sequence). This CDR3 region has 15 residues. Trimming took 0 bases from V and 0 from J, leaving 7 bases between them. The CDR3 protein is CASSLEAYSNQPQHF. The CDR3 nucleotides read TGTGCCAGCAGCTTGGAGGCCTATAGCAATCAGCCCCAGCATTTT.

The gene calls are TRBV3-1 and TRBJ2-5, with TRBD2 matching 10 bases. The CDR3 length is 19 residues. Germline loops: CDR1 LGHDT, CDR2 YNNKEL (reference sequence). V was clipped by 0 bases and J by 0 bases; unmatched bases: 10. Written as DNA, the CDR3 is TGTGCCAGCAGCCAAGATCCTTTTACTAGCGGGGACGACCAAGAGACCCAGTACTTC. It codes for CASSQDPFTSGDDQETQYF.

The chain combines TRBV28 with TRBJ2-3, with TRBD2 matching over 10 bases. V was clipped by 6 bases and J by 0 bases; unmatched bases: 9. Germline lookup yields CDR1 MDHEN and CDR2 SYDVKM. This CDR3 contains 17 residues. DNA of the CDR3: TGTGCCAGCAGCCAGGGACTAGCGAGAACTAGCACAGATACGCAGTATTTT. Protein product: CASSQGLARTSTDTQYF.

This clonotype was counted a few times. The chain combines TRBV7-8 with TRBJ2-7; TRBD1 agrees at 7 bases. Losses at the gene ends were 4 bases for V and 2 bases for J; bases not matched to a gene: 11. Germline V gene sequence: CDR1 SGHVS, CDR2 FQNEAQ. This CDR3 is built from 16 residues. CDR3 loop: CASSWEKTGIPYEQYF. CDR3 DNA: TGTGCCAGCAGCTGGGAAAAGACAGGGATACCCTACGAGCAGTACTTC.

This clonotype has more than one count but fewer than ten. J is TRBJ2-1 and V is TRBV9; the D is unclear. Germline loops: CDR1 SGDLS, CDR2 YYNGEE. The CDR3 sequence is 14 residues long. The V and J ends lost 0 bases and 3 bases respectively, with 7 bases between them. In DNA form, the CDR3 reads TGTGCCAGCAGCGTAGTTTGGGACTACAATGAGCAGTTCTTC. Its translation: CASSVVWDYNEQFF.

This clonotype was recorded many times. The chain links TRBV5-1 to TRBJ2-3; D may match TRBD1 or TRBD2 (6 bases each). CDR1 is SGHRS and CDR2 is YFSETQ in the germline V gene. This CDR3 is built from 15 residues. Trimming took 5 bases from V and 3 from J, leaving 16 bases between them. The CDR3, as DNA: TGCGCCAGCAGGACGAGGGGGGAAGGTACAGATACGCAGTATTTT. This gives the protein CASRTRGEGTDTQYF.

The sample holds many counts of this clonotype. CDR3 in DNA: TGTGCCAGTAGCTCCTATAATTCACCCCTCCACTTT. Its translation is CASSSYNSPLHF. The rearrangement joins TRBV19 to TRBJ1-6; D is undetermined. Trimming shortened V by 6 bases and J by 0 bases, and 0 bases separated the two germline ends. The CDR3 length is 12 residues. CDR1 and CDR2 from the germline V gene are LNHDA and SQIVND (reference sequence).

The chain combines TRBV5-6 with TRBJ2-1, with 16 bases identical to TRBD2. Germline-derived CDR1 and CDR2 are SGHDT and YYEEEE. V was clipped by 4 bases and J by 4 bases; unmatched bases: 5. The CDR3 has 17 residues. Here the CDR3 reads CASSIGTSGGAYNEQFF. Here the CDR3 DNA reads TGTGCCAGCAGCATCGGGACTAGCGGGGGGGCGTACAATGAGCAGTTCTTC. Full variable domain (outside the CDR3, taken from reference TRBV5-6 and TRBJ2-1): DAGVTQSPTHLIKTRGQQVTLRCSPKSGHDTVSWYQQALGQGPQFIFQYYEEEERQRGNFPDRFSGHQFPNYSSELNVNALLLGDSALYLCASSIGTSGGAYNEQFFGPGTRLTVL.

The genes are TRBV5-1 and TRBJ2-7, with 10 bases identical to TRBD1. The CDR3 sequence is 16 residues long. In germline, CDR1 is SGHRS, CDR2 YFSETQ. V was pared by 0 bases and J by 5 bases, with 8 bases of the junction left unmatched. The CDR3 coding sequence is TGCGCCAGCAGCTTGGATCGGAGCGGGACAGGGGACGAGCAGTACTTC. This codes for CASSLDRSGTGDEQYF.

This clonotype was picked up a small number of times. The chain employs TRBV7-2 and TRBJ2-2; D is perhaps TRBD2 (6 bases). This CDR3 has 16 residues. From germline, CDR1 is SGHTA and CDR2 FQGNSA. Trimming removed 0 bases from V and 5 bases from J, with 13 bases in between. Written as DNA, the CDR3 is TGTGCCAGCAGCTTAGCGGGCGGGACTCGGACCGGGGAGCTGTTTTTT. Encoded protein: CASSLAGGTRTGELFF.

V gene TRBV20-1 combines with J gene TRBJ2-3; 7 bases are shared with TRBD2. Germline CDR1 and CDR2: DFQATT and SNEGSKA (reference sequence). The CDR3 totals 13 residues. The V gene end was trimmed by 5 bases and the J gene end by 5 bases; junction bases not matched to a gene: 7. CDR3 sequence reads: CSAARGTGDTQYF. The DNA of the CDR3 is TGCAGTGCTGCGCGGGGGACGGGAGATACGCAGTATTTT.

CDR3 nucleotide sequence: TGTGCCAGCTCACCACTGCAGGGAGGCCAAGAGACCCAGTACTTC. Amino acid sequence: CASSPLQGGQETQYF. The chain carries TRBV18 and TRBJ2-5; D possibly corresponds to TRBD2 (6 bases). The CDR3 runs 15 residues. V was cut by 1 base and J by 1 base, with 10 bases left in between. The germline CDR1 and CDR2 sequences are KGHSH and LQKENI.